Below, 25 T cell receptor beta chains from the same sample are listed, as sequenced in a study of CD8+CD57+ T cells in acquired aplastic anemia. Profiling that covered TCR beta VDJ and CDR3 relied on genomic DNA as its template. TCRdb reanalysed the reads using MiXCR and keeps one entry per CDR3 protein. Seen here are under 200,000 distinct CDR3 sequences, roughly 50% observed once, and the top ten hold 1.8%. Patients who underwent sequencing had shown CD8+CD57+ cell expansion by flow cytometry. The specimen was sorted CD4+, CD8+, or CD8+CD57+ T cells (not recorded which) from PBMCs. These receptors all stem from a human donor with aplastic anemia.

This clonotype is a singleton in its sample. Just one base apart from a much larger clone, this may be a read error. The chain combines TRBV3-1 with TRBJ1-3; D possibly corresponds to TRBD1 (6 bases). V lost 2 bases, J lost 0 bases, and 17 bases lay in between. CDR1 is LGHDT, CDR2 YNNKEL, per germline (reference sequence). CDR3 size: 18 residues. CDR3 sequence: CASSQQTGRSGSGNTIYF. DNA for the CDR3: TGTGCCAGCAGCCAACAAACAGGGCGCTCGGGCTCTGGAAACACCATATATTTT.

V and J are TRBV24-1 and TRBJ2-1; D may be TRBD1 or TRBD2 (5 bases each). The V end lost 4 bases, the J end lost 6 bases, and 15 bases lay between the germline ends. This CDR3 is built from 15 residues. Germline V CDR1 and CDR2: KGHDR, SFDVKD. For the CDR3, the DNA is TGTGCCACCAGTGACCGGGACCTACCCCTCAATGAGCAGTTCTTC. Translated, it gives CATSDRDLPLNEQFF.

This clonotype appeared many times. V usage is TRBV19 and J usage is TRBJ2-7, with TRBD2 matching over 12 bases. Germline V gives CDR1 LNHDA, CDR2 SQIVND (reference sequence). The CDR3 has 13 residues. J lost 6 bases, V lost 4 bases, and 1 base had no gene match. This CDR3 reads CASSTSGRGEQYF. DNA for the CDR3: TGTGCCAGTAGTACTAGCGGGAGGGGCGAGCAGTACTTC.

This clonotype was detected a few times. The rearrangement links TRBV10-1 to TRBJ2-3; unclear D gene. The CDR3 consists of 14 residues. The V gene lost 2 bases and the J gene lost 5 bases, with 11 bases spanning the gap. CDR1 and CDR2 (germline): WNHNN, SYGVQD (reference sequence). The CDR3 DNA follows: TGCGCCAGCAGTGAGAGAAGGGATGGAGATACGCAGTATTTT. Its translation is CASSERRDGDTQYF.

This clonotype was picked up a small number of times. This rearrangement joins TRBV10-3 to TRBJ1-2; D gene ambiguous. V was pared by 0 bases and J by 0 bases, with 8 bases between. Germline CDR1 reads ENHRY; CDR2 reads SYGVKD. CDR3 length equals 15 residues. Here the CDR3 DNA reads TGTGCCATCAGTGAGTCCAAACTACCTAACTATGGCTACACCTTC. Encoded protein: CAISESKLPNYGYTF.

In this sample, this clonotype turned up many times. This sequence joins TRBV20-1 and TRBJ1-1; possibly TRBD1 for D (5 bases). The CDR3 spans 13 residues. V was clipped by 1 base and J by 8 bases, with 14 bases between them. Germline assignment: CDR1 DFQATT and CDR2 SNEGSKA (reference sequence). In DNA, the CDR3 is TGCAGTGCTAGAGGGGGAGGAGGGACCGAAGCTTTCTTT. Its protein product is CSARGGGGTEAFF.

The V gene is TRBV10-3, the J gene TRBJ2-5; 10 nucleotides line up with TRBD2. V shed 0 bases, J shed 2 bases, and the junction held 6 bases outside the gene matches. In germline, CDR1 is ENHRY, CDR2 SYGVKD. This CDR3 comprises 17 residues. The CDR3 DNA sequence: TGTGCCATCAGTGAGTCGGAACTAGCGGGACTTCAAGAGACCCAGTACTTC. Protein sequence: CAISESELAGLQETQYF.

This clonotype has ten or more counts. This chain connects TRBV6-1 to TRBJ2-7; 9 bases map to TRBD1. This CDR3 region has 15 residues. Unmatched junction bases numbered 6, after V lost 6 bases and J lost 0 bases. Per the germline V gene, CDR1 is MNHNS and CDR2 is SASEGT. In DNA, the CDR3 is TGTGCCAGCAGAACACCGGGACAGGGCTCCTACGAGCAGTACTTC. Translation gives CASRTPGQGSYEQYF.

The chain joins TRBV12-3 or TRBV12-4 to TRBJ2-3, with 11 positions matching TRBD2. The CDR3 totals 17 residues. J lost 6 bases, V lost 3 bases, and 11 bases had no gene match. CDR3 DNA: TGTGCCAGCAGTTTCGACGGGGCTAGCGGGGGGCGGGATACGCAGTATTTT. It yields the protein CASSFDGASGGRDTQYF.

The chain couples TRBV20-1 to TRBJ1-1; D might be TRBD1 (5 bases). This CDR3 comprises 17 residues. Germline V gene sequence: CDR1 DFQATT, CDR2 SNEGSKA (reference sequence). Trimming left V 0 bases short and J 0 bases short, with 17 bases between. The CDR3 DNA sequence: TGCAGTGCTAGAGATTCGGGCAGGGCGGTAATGAACACTGAAGCTTTCTTT. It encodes CSARDSGRAVMNTEAFF.

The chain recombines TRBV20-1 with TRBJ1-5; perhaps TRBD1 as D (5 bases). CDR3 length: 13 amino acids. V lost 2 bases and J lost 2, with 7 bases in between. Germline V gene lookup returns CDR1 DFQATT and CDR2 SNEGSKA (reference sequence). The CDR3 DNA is TGCAGTGCTAGACGGGGGGGCAATCAGCCCCAGCATTTT. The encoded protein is CSARRGGNQPQHF.

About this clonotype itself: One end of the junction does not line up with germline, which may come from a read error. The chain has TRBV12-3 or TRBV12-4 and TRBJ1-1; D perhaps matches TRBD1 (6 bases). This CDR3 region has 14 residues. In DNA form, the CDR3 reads TGTGCCAGCAGTTTCTCCGGCAGGGACACTGGAGCTTTCTTT. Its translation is CASSFSGRDTGAFF.

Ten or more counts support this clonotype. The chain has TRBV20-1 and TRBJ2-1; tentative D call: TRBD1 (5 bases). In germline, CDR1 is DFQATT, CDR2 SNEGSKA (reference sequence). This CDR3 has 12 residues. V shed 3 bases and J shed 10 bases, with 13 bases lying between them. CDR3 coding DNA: TGCAGTGCTAGGCCGGGCTGGGGCGAGCAGTTCTTC. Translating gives CSARPGWGEQFF.

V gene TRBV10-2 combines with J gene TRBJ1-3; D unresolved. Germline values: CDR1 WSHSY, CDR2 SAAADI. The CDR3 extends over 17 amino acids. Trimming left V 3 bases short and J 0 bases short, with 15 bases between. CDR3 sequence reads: CASSDYPRGYSGNTIYF. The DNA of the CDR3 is TGCGCCAGCAGTGATTACCCCCGAGGGTACTCTGGAAACACCATATATTTT.

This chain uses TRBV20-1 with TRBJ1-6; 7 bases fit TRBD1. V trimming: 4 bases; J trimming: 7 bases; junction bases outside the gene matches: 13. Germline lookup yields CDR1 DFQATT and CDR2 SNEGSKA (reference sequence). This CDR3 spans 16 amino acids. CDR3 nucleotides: TGCAGTGCTATAGAGAAGACAGGGTGGTGGAATTCACCCCTCCACTTT. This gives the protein CSAIEKTGWWNSPLHF.

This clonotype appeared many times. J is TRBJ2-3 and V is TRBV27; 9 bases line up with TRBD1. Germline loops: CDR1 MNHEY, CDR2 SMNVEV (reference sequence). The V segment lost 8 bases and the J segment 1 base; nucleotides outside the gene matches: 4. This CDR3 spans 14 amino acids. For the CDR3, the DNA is TGTGCCAGCGGACAGGGGATCGGCACAGATACGCAGTATTTT. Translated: CASGQGIGTDTQYF.

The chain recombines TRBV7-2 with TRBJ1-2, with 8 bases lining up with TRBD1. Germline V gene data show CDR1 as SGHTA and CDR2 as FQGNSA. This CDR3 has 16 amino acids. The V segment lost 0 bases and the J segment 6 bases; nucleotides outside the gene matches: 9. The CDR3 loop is CASSLASLQTGDGYTF. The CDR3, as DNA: TGTGCCAGCAGCTTAGCGAGCCTCCAGACAGGGGATGGCTACACCTTC.

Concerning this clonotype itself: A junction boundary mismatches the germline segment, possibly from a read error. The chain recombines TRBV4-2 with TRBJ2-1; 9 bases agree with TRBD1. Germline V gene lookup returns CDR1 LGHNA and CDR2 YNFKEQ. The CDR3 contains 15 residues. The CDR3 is CASSAGTGTYNGQFF. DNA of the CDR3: TGTGCCAGCAGCGCCGGGACAGGGACCTACAATGGGCAGTTCTTC.

The CDR3 region has the DNA TGCGCCAGCAGCCAAGGTTTCGGGCCTAATGAAAAACTGTTTTTT. It is translated as CASSQGFGPNEKLFF. The V and J genes are TRBV4-1 and TRBJ1-4; D unresolved. Germline assignment: CDR1 MGHRA and CDR2 YSYEKL. V gave up 1 base and J gave up 3 bases, with 9 bases separating them. The CDR3 spans 15 residues.

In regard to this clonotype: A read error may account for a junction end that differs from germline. Here the CDR3 reads CAGSDAGATDTQYF. The CDR3 coding sequence is TGTGCCGGCAGTGACGCGGGGGCGACAGATACGCAGTATTTT. This chain links TRBV6-4 with TRBJ2-3; D is possibly TRBD2 (7 bases). Germline V gene sequence: CDR1 MRHNA, CDR2 SNTAGT. This CDR3 spans 14 amino acids.

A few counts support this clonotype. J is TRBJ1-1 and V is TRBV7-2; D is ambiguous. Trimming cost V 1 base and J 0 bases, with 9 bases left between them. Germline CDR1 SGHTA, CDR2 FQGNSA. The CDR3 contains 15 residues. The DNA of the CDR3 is TGTGCCAGCAGCTTAGGTAGGGCCATGAACACTGAAGCTTTCTTT. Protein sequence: CASSLGRAMNTEAFF.

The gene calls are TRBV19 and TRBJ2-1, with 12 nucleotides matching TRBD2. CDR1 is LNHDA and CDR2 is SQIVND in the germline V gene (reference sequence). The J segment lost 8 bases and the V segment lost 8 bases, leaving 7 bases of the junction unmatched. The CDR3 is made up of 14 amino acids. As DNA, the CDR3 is TGTGCCAGTCGAGAGGGACTAGCGGGCCATGAGCAGTTCTTC. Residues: CASREGLAGHEQFF.

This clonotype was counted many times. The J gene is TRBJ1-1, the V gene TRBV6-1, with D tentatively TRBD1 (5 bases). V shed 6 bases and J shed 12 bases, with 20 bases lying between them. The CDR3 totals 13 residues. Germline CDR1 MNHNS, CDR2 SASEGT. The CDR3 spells CASRGGTPRGSFF. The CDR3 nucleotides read TGTGCCAGCAGAGGCGGGACCCCGAGGGGATCTTTCTTT.

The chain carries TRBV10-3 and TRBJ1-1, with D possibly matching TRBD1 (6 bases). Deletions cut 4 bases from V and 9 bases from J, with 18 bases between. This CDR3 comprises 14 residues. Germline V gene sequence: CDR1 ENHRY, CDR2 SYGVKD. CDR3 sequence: CAISGGGEVAKAFF. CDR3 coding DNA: TGTGCCATCAGTGGAGGGGGGGAGGTAGCTAAAGCTTTCTTT.

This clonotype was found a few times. The CDR3 loop is CATSRDQAAREQYF. CDR3 DNA: TGTGCCACCAGCAGAGATCAGGCTGCTCGAGAGCAGTACTTC. J is TRBJ2-7 and V is TRBV15; D gene unclear. CDR1 LNHNV and CDR2 YYDKDF come from the germline V gene (reference sequence). The V end was cut by 0 bases, the J end by 7 bases, with 13 bases between. This CDR3 has 14 residues. The full variable domain, with the rest looked up from reference TRBV15 and TRBJ2-7, is DAMVIQNPRYQVTQFGKPVTLSCSQTLNHNVMYWYQQKSSQAPKLLFHYYDKDFNNEADTPDNFQSRRPNTSFCFLDIRSPGLGDTAMYLCATSRDQAAREQYFGPGTRLTVT.